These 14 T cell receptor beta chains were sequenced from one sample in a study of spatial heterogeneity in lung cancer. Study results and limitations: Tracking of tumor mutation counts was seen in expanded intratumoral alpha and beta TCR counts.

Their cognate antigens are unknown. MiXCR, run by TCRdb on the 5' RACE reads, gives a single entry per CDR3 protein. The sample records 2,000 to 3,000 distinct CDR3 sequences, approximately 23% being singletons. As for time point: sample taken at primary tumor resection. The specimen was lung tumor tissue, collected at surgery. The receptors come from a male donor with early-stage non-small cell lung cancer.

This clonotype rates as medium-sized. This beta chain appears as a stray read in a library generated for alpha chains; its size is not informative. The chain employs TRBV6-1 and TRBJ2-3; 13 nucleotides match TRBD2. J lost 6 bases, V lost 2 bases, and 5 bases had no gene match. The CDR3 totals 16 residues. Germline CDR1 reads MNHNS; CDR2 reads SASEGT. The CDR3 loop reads CASSEQRTSGGDTQYF. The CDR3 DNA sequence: TGTGCCAGCAGTGAACAAAGGACTAGCGGGGGTGATACGCAGTATTTT.

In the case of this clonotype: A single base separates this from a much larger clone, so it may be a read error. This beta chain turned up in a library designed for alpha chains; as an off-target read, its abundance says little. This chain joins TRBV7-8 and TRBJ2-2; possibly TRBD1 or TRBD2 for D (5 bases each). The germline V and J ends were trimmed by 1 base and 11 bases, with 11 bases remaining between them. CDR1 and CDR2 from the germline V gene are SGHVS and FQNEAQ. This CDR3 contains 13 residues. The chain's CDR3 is CASSLVMGVELFF. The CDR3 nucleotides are TGTGCCAGCAGCTTAGTAATGGGGGTCGAGCTGTTTTTT. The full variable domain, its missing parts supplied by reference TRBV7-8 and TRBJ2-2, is GAGVSQSPRYKVAKRGQDVALRCDPISGHVSLFWYQQALGQGPEFLTYFQNEAQLDKSGLPSDRFFAERPEGSVSTLKIQRTQQEDSAVYLCASSLVMGVELFFGEGSRLTVL.

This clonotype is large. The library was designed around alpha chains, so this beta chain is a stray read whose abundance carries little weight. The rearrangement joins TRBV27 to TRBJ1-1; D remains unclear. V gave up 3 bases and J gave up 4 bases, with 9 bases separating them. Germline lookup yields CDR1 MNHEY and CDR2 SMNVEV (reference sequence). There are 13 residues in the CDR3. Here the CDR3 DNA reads TGTGCCAGCAGTTTCAGGCCGATCACTGAAGCTTTCTTT. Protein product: CASSFRPITEAFF.

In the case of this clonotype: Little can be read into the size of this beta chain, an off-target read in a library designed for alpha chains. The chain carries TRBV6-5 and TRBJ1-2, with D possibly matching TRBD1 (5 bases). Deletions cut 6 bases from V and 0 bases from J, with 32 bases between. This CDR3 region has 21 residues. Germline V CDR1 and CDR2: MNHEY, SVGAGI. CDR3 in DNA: TGTGCCAGCAGGCCCTTAGGGCATTTCCGGGACTTATCAATGCCTAACTATGGCTACACCTTC. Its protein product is CASRPLGHFRDLSMPNYGYTF.

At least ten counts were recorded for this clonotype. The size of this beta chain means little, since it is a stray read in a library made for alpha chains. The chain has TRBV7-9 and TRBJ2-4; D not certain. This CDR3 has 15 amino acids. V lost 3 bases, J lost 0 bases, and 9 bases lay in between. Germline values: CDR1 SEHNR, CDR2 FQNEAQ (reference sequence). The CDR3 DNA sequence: TGTGCCAGCAGCTTTTCTCCGGTAGCCAAAAACATTCAGTACTTC. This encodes CASSFSPVAKNIQYF.

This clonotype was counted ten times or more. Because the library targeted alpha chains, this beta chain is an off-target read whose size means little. The CDR3 loop reads CSALGLAGLYNEQFF. CDR3 coding DNA: TGCAGTGCTCTGGGACTAGCGGGGTTGTACAATGAGCAGTTCTTC. The chain couples TRBV20-1 to TRBJ2-1; TRBD2 matches at 13 bases. There are 15 residues in the CDR3. CDR1 DFQATT and CDR2 SNEGSKA come from the germline V gene (reference sequence). The V gene end was trimmed by 5 bases and the J gene end by 4 bases; junction bases not matched to a gene: 5.

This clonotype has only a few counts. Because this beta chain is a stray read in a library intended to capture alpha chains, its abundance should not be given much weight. CDR3 amino acids: CASSEGTSGSYEQYF. For the CDR3, the DNA is TGTGCCAGCAGCGAGGGGACTAGCGGTTCCTACGAGCAGTACTTC. The V gene is TRBV9, the J gene TRBJ2-7; 11 bases fit TRBD2. CDR3 length: 15 amino acids. Germline V CDR1 and CDR2: SGDLS, YYNGEE. Trimming removed 3 bases from V and 1 base from J; junction bases left unmatched: 3. Complete variable domain (other parts from reference TRBV9 and TRBJ2-7): DSGVTQTPKHLITATGQRVTLRCSPRSGDLSVYWYQQSLDQGLQFLIQYYNGEERAKGNILERFSAQQFPDLHSELNLSSLELGDSALYFCASSEGTSGSYEQYFGPGTRLTVT.

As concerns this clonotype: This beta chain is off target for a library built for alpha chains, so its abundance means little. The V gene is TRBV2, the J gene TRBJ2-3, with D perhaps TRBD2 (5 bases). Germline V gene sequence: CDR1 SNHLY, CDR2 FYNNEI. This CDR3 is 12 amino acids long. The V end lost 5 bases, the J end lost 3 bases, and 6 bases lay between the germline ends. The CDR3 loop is CASSSGTDTQYF. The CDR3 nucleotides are TGTGCCAGCAGTAGCGGAACAGATACGCAGTATTTT. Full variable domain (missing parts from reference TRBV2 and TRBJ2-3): EPEVTQTPSHQVTQMGQEVILRCVPISNHLYFYWYRQILGQKVEFLVSFYNNEISEKSEIFDDQFSVERPDGSNFTLKIRSTKLEDSAMYFCASSSGTDTQYFGPGTRLTVL.

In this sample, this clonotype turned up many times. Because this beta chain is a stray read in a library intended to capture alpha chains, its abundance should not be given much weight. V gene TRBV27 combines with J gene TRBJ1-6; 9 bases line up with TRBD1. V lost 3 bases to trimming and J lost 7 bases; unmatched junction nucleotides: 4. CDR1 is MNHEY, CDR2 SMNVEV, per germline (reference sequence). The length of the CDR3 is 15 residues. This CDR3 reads CASSFGDRENSPLHF. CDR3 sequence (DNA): TGTGCCAGCAGTTTCGGGGACAGGGAGAATTCACCCCTCCACTTT.

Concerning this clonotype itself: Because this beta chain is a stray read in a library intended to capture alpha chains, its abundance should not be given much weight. The CDR3, as DNA: TGTGCCAGCAGCCCACAGGGCTTCGGGGAGCTGTTTTTT. Amino acid sequence: CASSPQGFGELFF. This chain uses TRBV7-9 with TRBJ2-2, with D possibly being TRBD1 (6 bases). Trimming stripped 5 bases from V and 7 bases from J, with 11 bases between. CDR3 length: 13 amino acids. The germline CDR1 and CDR2 sequences are SEHNR and FQNEAQ (reference sequence).

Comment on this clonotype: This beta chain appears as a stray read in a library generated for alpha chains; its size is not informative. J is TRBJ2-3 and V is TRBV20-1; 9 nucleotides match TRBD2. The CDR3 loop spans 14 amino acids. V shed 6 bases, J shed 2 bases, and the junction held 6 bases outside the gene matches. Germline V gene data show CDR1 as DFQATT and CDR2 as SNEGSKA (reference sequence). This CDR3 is CSAQSGGPTDTQYF. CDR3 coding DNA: TGCAGTGCGCAGAGCGGGGGGCCCACAGATACGCAGTATTTT.

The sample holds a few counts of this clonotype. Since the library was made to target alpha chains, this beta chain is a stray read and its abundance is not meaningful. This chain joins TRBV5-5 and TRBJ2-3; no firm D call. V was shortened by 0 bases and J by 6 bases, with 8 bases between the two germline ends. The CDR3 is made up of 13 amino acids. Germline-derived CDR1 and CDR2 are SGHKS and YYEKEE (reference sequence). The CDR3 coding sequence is TGTGCCAGCAGCTTGGGGGCAGACGATACGCAGTATTTT. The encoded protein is CASSLGADDTQYF.

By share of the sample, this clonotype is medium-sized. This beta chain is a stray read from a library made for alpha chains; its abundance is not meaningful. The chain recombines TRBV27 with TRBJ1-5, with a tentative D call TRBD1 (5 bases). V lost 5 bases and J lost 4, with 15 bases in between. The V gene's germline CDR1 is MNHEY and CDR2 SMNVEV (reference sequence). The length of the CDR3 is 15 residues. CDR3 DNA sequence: TGTGCCAGCAGTACCGGGGCAGGTTCTAATCAGCCCCAGCATTTT. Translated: CASSTGAGSNQPQHF.

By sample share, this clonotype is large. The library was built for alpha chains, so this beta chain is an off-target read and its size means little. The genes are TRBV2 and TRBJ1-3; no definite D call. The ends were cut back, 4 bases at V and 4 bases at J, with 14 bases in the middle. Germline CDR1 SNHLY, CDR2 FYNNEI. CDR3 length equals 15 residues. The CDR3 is CASSAGGIVGNTIYF. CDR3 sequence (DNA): TGTGCCAGCAGTGCAGGAGGGATCGTCGGAAACACCATATATTTT.